This is a list of T cell receptor beta chains from one sample in a study of blood T cell repertoires in COVID-19. TCRdb's copy holds only in-frame clones and misses some; the assay was immunoSEQ multiplex PCR. The sample yields about 420,000 clones, approximately 90% seen once. Sample: peripheral blood. The receptors were gathered from a young man with COVID-19, enrolled during active disease. The CDR3 runs from the conserved cysteine through the conserved F or W. The D gene is left open where the match is weak. Some rows have no size entry. The others give once, few or many, or a class for an expanded clone.

D gene	J gene	clone size	V gene	CDR3 protein	CDR3 DNA
TRBD1	TRBJ1-2	.	TRBV5-1	CASSTQDRVGGYTF	TGCGCCAGCAGCACCCAGGACAGGGTAGGAGGCTACACCTTC
TRBD1	TRBJ2-2	.	TRBV18	CASSPLPGTGDTGELFF	TGTGCCAGCTCACCACTCCCCGGGACAGGGGACACCGGGGAGCTGTTTTTT
TRBD1	TRBJ2-7	.	TRBV6-5	CASSLRRTGSYEQYF	TGTGCCAGCAGTCTACGCCGGACAGGCAGCTACGAGCAGTACTTC
.	TRBJ2-1	.	TRBV2	CASSVVPSMQEVDNEQFF	TGTGCCAGCAGTGTAGTCCCTAGCATGCAAGAGGTCGACAATGAGCAGTTCTTC
TRBD2	TRBJ2-5	.	TRBV5-1	CASREEPGLAGGKETQYF	TGCGCCAGCAGGGAAGAACCGGGACTAGCGGGGGGTAAAGAGACCCAGTACTTC
.	TRBJ2-3	.	TRBV4-1	CASSQVISPDTQYF	TGCGCCAGCAGCCAAGTTATATCCCCCGATACGCAGTATTTT
.	TRBJ2-2	.	TRBV4-1	CASSQDTGPGELFF	TGCGCCAGCAGCCAAGATACAGGGCCCGGGGAGCTGTTTTTT
TRBD2	TRBJ2-7	few	TRBV6-1	CASSEELAGGIYREQYF	TGTGCCAGCAGTGAAGAACTAGCGGGAGGAATTTACCGCGAGCAGTACTTC
TRBD2	TRBJ2-3	.	TRBV11-2	CASSLGGGDTDTQYF	TGTGCCAGCAGCTTGGGCGGGGGGGACACAGATACGCAGTATTTT
TRBD1	TRBJ1-5	.	TRBV6-1	CASSEWGRGLGNQPQHF	TGTGCCAGCAGTGAATGGGGCAGGGGGCTGGGGAATCAGCCCCAGCATTTT
.	TRBJ2-7	.	TRBV19	CASSIGAARTESYEQYF	TGTGCCAGTAGTATTGGGGCGGCGCGGACGGAGTCCTACGAGCAGTACTTC
TRBD1	TRBJ2-7	few	TRBV2	CASRDRGYEQYF	TGTGCCAGCAGGGACAGGGGATACGAGCAGTACTTC
.	TRBJ2-3	once	TRBV5-5	CASSFPPDF	TGTGCCAGCAGTTTTCCCCCGGATTTT
TRBD1	TRBJ1-5	.	TRBV5-5	CASSGTGPYSNQPQHF	TGTGCCAGCAGCGGGACAGGGCCTTATAGCAATCAGCCCCAGCATTTT
TRBD2	TRBJ2-1	.	TRBV2	CASRALAGGQEQFF	TGTGCCAGCAGAGCCCTAGCGGGAGGGCAGGAGCAGTTCTTC
.	TRBJ1-1	.	TRBV4-2	CASSQTGLGATEAFF	TGTGCCAGCAGCCAGACTGGATTAGGGGCCACTGAAGCTTTCTTT
.	TRBJ1-1	.	TRBV10-1	CASSTGGGRWTEAFF	TGCGCCAGCAGTACGGGAGGTGGTCGATGGACTGAAGCTTTCTTT
.	TRBJ1-2	.	TRBV29-1	CSAHQTGDGYTF	TGCAGCGCCCACCAGACGGGGGACGGCTACACCTTC
TRBD1	TRBJ1-4	.	TRBV2	CASSEGGQGVGKLFF	TGTGCCAGCAGTGAAGGGGGGCAGGGGGTAGGGAAACTGTTTTTT
.	TRBJ2-5	.	TRBV18	CASSPGHGGETQYF	TGTGCCAGCTCACCCGGACACGGGGGAGAGACCCAGTACTTC
.	TRBJ2-6	.	TRBV6-1	CASSGGQYSGANVLTF	TGTGCCAGCAGTGGCGGACAGTACTCTGGGGCCAACGTCCTGACTTTC
TRBD1	TRBJ1-2	.	TRBV19	CASINTDRVNGYTF	TGTGCCAGTATTAACACGGACAGGGTTAATGGCTACACCTTC
.	TRBJ1-2	.	TRBV10-2	CASHWGPYGYTF	TGCGCCAGCCACTGGGGCCCCTATGGCTACACCTTC
TRBD2	TRBJ2-1	.	TRBV7-9	CASSPRSGGAREQFF	TGTGCCAGCAGCCCGAGAAGCGGGGGGGCCCGTGAGCAGTTCTTC
.	TRBJ2-3	.	TRBV7-9	CASSPTPGSDTQYF	TGTGCCAGCAGCCCCACGCCGGGGTCAGATACGCAGTATTTT
TRBD1	TRBJ2-7	.	TRBV14	CASSQVLGQGMVGDEQYF	TGTGCCAGCAGCCAAGTCCTCGGACAGGGAATGGTCGGCGACGAGCAGTACTTC
.	TRBJ1-3	few	TRBV3-1/TRBV3-2	CASSQDSSGNTIYF	TGTGCCAGCAGCCAAGATTCATCTGGAAACACCATATATTTT
.	TRBJ1-6	.	TRBV6-5	CASRPGWRDSPLHF	TGTGCCAGCAGACCAGGGTGGAGGGATTCACCCCTCCACTTT
.	TRBJ1-2	.	TRBV14	CASSLDRYGYTF	TGTGCCAGCAGCCTTGACAGATATGGCTACACCTTC
TRBD1	TRBJ1-6	.	TRBV10-3	CAINRDSNSPLHF	TGTGCCATCAACCGGGACAGTAATTCACCCCTCCACTTT
TRBD1	TRBJ1-2	few	TRBV6-5	CASSYGVGRDRGGYTF	TGTGCCAGCAGTTATGGAGTCGGCAGGGACAGGGGTGGCTACACCTTC
TRBD2	TRBJ2-7	once	TRBV11-3	CASSFLAGVIGTYEQYF	TGTGCCAGCAGCTTCCTAGCGGGCGTCATCGGGACCTACGAGCAGTACTTC
TRBD1	TRBJ1-2	.	TRBV10-2	CASSESGQKYGYTF	TGCGCCAGCAGTGAGTCGGGACAGAAATATGGCTACACCTTC